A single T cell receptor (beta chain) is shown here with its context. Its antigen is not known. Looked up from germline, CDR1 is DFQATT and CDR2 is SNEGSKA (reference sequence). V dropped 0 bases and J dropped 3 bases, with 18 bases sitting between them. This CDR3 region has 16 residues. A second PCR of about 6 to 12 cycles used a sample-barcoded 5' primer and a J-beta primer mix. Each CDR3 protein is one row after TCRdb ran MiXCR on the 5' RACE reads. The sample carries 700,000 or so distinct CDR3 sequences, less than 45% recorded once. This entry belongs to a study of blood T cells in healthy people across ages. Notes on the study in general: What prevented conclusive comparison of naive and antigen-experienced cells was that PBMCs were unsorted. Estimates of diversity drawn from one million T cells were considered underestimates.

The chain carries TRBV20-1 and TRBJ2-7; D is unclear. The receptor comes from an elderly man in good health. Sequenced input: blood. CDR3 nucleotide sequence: TGCAGTGCTAGAGAGTACTCGAGTGGGAACTACTACGAGCAGTACTTC. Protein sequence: CSAREYSSGNYYEQYF.